A single T cell receptor beta chain is shown here with its context. No antigen is known for it. This entry is derived from a study of shared clonotypes between healthy human individuals. Study background: CD4 naive and CD4 memory each took three plates per donor, while CD8 naive took two and CD8 memory one.

Into CD45RA+ naive and CD45RA-negative memory subsets, the CD4+ cells were split. Study-wide findings and caveats: The naive CD4 repertoires of a few donors were compared, and approximately 4.5% of clonotypes were shared.

Germline trimming cut 5 bases from V and 5 bases from J; bases unmatched to any gene: 1. This CDR3 contains 12 residues. Germline CDR1 reads SGHNT; CDR2 reads YYREEE (reference sequence). Replicate PCRs run on sorted subsets employed 200 ng DNA, around 31,000 T cell genomes. Profiled with immunoSEQ multiplex PCR; TCRdb holds only in-frame clones, not every one. The repertoire includes 950,000 to 1,200,000 clones, 77% of them detected once, and about 0.94% sits in the top ten. This chain links TRBV5-4 with TRBJ2-1; 7 bases map to TRBD1. Input material: memory CD4+ T cells from PBMCs. Subset described: CD45RA-negative fraction. The sequence came from a man between 18 and 29 years old in good health. Some clones in this sample may be carry-over from other donors' samples. CDR3 sequence (DNA): TGTGCCAGCAGACAGGGGAACAATGAGCAGTTCTTC. Translating gives CASRQGNNEQFF. The whole variable domain, filled in from reference TRBV5-4 and TRBJ2-1, reads ETGVTQSPTHLIKTRGQQVTLRCSSQSGHNTVSWYQQALGQGPQFIFQYYREEENGRGNFPPRFSGLQFPNYSSELNVNALELDDSALYLCASRQGNNEQFFGPGTRLTVL.